This entry concerns a single T cell receptor (beta chain). Its antigen is undetermined. CDR1 is SGHRS, CDR2 YFSETQ, per germline. The CDR3 is 15 residues long. The junction had 15 bases not matched to a gene; V was cut back by 4 bases and J by 11 bases. Generated by immunoSEQ multiplex PCR, the TCRdb table keeps only in-frame clones and is missing some. The data contain approximately 280,000 clones, around 77% of them singletons. The sample originates from a study of cytotoxic CD8 clonotypes in ibrutinib-treated CLL. Points from the study as a whole: The public clonotypes identified were infrequent and showed contraction or stability on treatment.

This TCR was sampled from a human donor with chronic lymphocytic leukemia. The V call is TRBV5-1, the J call TRBJ1-1, with TRBD1 identical over 9 bases. The material was PBMCs, obtained at disease progression, from a patient treated with ibrutinib. CDR3 in DNA: TGCGCCAGCAGCCCGAGAGAGGGACAGGGCCCGGGGGCTTTCTTT. Translation: CASSPREGQGPGAFF.